This is a list of T cell receptor beta chains from one sample in a study of blood T cell repertoires in COVID-19. The repertoire was sequenced with immunoSEQ multiplex PCR; TCRdb's copy has only in-frame clones and lacks some. The sample records around 160,000 clones, 85% to 90% being singletons. Sequencing was performed on peripheral blood. These receptors came from a man aged 18 to 30 with COVID-19, enrolled during active disease. CDR3s include the opening cysteine and the closing phenylalanine or tryptophan. D genes are given only for firm matches.

J	D	V	CDR3	DNA
TRBJ2-3	.	TRBV9	CASSVAGTDTQYF	TGTGCCAGCAGCGTAGCGGGCACAGATACGCAGTATTTT
TRBJ2-2	TRBD1	TRBV28	CASSLGRGRPGELFF	TGTGCCAGCAGTTTGGGAAGGGGGCGCCCCGGGGAGCTGTTTTTT
TRBJ2-7	TRBD2	TRBV2	CASSATSGPFREQYF	TGTGCCAGCAGCGCTACTAGCGGCCCTTTTAGGGAGCAGTACTTC
TRBJ1-2	.	TRBV7-9	CASSPGGANYGYTF	TGTGCCAGCAGCCCCGGGGGGGCCAACTATGGCTACACCTTC
TRBJ1-2	TRBD1	TRBV29-1	CSASWTGDYGYTF	TGCAGCGCCTCCTGGACAGGAGACTATGGCTACACCTTC
TRBJ1-5	TRBD1	TRBV3-1/TRBV3-2	CASSQGQGSQPQHF	TGTGCCAGCAGCCAGGGACAGGGGAGTCAGCCCCAGCATTTT
TRBJ1-4	TRBD1	TRBV4-3	CASSQDGDSNEKLLF	TGCGCCAGCAGCCAAGATGGGGACAGCAATGAAAAACTGCTTTTT
TRBJ2-3	.	TRBV2	CASSSHERSTDTQYF	TGTGCCAGCAGTAGCCATGAGAGAAGCACAGATACGCAGTATTTT
TRBJ1-5	.	TRBV19	CASSIVGYLAHQPQHF	TGTGCCAGTAGTATAGTCGGATACCTAGCTCATCAGCCCCAGCATTTT
TRBJ2-7	.	TRBV10-2	CASSEFSRRGYEQYF	TGCGCCAGCAGTGAGTTTTCCCGCCGCGGCTACGAGCAGTACTTC
TRBJ2-7	TRBD1	TRBV18	CASSPPGTGRIEQYF	TGTGCCAGCTCACCACCGGGGACAGGTCGTATCGAGCAGTACTTC
TRBJ2-1	.	TRBV7-8	CASSPSQGREQFF	TGTGCCAGCAGCCCTTCACAGGGTCGAGAGCAGTTCTTC
TRBJ1-1	TRBD1	TRBV3-1/TRBV3-2	CASSRDRGMNTEAFF	TGTGCCAGCAGCCGGGACAGGGGCATGAACACTGAAGCTTTCTTT
TRBJ2-3	.	TRBV19	CATTDRLTSTDTQYF	TGTGCCACCACGGACAGATTAACTAGCACAGATACGCAGTATTTT
TRBJ1-6	.	TRBV4-3	CASSPGARSPLHF	TGCGCCAGCAGCCCAGGGGCCCGATCACCCCTCCACTTT